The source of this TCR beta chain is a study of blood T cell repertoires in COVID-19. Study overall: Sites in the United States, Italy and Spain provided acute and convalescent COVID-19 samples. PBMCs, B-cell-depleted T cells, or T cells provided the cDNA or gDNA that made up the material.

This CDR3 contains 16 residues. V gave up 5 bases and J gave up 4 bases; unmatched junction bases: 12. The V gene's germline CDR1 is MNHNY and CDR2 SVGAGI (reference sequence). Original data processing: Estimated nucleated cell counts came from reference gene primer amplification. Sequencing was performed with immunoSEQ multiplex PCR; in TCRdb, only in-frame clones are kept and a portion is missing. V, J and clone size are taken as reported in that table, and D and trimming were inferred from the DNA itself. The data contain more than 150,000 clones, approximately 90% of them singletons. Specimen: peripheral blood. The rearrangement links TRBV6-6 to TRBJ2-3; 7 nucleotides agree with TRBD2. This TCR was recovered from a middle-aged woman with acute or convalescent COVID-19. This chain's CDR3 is CASSKGRETTPDTQYF. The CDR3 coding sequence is TGTGCCAGCAGTAAGGGGCGGGAGACAACCCCAGATACGCAGTATTTT.